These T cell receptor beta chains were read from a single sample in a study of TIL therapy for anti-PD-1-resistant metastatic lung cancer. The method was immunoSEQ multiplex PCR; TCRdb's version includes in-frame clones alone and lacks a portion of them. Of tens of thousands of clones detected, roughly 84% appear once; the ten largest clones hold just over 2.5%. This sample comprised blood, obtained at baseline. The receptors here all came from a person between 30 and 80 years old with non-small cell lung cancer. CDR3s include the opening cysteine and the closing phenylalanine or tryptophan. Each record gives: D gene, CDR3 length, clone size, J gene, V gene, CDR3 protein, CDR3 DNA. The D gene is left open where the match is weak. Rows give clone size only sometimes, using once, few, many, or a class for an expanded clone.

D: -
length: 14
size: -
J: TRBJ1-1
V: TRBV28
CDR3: CASVKYRPNTEAFF
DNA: TGTGCCAGCGTTAAGTACAGGCCGAACACTGAAGCTTTCTTT

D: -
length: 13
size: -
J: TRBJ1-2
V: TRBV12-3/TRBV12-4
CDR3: CASSPDSGYGYTF
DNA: TGTGCCAGCAGTCCGGACAGTGGTTATGGCTACACCTTC

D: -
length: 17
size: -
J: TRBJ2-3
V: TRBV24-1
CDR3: CATSDRLSTDLMDTQYF
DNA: TGTGCCACCAGTGATAGGCTTTCGACTGATTTAATGGATACGCAGTATTTT

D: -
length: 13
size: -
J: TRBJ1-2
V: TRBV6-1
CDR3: CASSERIRYGYTF
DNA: TGTGCCAGCAGTGAAAGGATCAGATATGGCTACACCTTC

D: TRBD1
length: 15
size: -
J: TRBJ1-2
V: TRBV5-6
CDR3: CASSLGGAGGGGYTF
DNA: TGTGCCAGCAGCTTGGGCGGGGCAGGGGGCGGTGGCTACACCTTC

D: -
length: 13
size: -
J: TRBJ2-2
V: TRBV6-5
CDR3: CASRSRSRGELFF
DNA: TGTGCCAGCAGGAGCAGAAGTCGCGGGGAGCTGTTTTTT

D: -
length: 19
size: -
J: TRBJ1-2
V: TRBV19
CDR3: CASSIYPILGGRSNYGYTF
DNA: TGTGCCAGTAGTATCTACCCTATTCTGGGGGGAAGGTCCAACTATGGCTACACCTTC

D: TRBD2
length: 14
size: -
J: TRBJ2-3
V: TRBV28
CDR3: CASSRGGYTDTQYF
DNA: TGTGCCAGCAGCCGGGGAGGGTACACAGATACGCAGTATTTT

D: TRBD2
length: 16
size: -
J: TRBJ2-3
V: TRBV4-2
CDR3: CASSQETASGGATQYF
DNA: TGTGCCAGCAGCCAAGAAACGGCTAGCGGGGGGGCTACGCAGTATTTT

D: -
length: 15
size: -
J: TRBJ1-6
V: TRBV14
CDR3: CASSQELGAASPLHF
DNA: TGTGCCAGCAGCCAAGAACTGGGGGCCGCTTCACCCCTCCACTTT

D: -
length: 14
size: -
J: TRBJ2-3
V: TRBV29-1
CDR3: CSVGTTTGTDTQYF
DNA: TGCAGCGTCGGGACGACGACCGGAACAGATACGCAGTATTTT

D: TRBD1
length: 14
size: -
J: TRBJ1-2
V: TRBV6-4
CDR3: CASSDSNRGSAYTF
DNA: TGTGCCAGCAGTGACTCGAACAGGGGTTCTGCGTACACCTTC

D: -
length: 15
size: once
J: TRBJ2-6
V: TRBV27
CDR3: CASTLSPSGANVLTF
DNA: TGTGCCAGCACTCTTAGCCCCTCTGGGGCCAACGTCCTGACTTTC

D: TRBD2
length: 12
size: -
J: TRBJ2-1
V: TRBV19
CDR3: CASRGLADEQFF
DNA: TGTGCCAGTCGCGGACTAGCGGATGAGCAGTTCTTC

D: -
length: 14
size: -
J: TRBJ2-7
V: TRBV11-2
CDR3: CASSFIRALYEQYF
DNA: TGTGCCAGCAGCTTTATTCGGGCCCTCTACGAGCAGTACTTC

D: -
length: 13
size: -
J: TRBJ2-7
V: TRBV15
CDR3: CATSVYRGGEQYF
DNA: TGTGCCACCAGCGTCTACAGGGGGGGCGAGCAGTACTTC

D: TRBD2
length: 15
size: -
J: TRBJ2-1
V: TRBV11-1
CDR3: CASSLRASGANEQFF
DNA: TGTGCCAGCAGCTTAAGGGCTAGCGGGGCCAATGAGCAGTTCTTC

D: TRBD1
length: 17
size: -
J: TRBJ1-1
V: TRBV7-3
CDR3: CASTYRVRRGGETEAFF
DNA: TGTGCCAGCACCTATCGTGTTCGTAGAGGGGGCGAGACTGAAGCTTTCTTT

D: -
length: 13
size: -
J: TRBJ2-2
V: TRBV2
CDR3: CASSMTITGELFF
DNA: TGTGCCAGCAGTATGACTATAACCGGGGAGCTGTTTTTT

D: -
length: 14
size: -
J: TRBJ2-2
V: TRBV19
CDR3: CASSIEDGAGELFF
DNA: TGTGCCAGTAGTATAGAGGATGGCGCCGGGGAGCTGTTTTTT

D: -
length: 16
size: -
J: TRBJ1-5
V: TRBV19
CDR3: CASNKTGGYSNQPQHF
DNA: TGTGCCAGTAATAAGACAGGCGGCTATAGCAATCAGCCCCAGCATTTT

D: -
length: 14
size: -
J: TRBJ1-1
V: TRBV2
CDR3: CASSDRGLGTEAFF
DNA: TGTGCCAGCAGTGATCGGGGGCTGGGGACTGAAGCTTTCTTT

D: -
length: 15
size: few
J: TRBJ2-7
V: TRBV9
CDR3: CASSVGPPSSYEQYF
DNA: TGTGCCAGCAGCGTAGGGCCTCCGAGCTCCTACGAGCAGTACTTC

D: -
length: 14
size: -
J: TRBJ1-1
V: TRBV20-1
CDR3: CSASLAGGNTEAFF
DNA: TGCAGTGCTAGTTTGGCGGGGGGCAACACTGAAGCTTTCTTT